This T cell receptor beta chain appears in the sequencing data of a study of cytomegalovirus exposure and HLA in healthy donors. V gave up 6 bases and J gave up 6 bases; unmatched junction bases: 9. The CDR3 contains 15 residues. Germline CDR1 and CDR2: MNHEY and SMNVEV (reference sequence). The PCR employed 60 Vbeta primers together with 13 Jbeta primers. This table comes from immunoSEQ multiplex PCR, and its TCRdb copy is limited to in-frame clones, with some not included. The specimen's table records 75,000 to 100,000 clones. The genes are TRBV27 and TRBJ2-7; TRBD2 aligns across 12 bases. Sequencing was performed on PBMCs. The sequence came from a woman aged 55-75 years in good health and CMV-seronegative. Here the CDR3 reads CASSRRLAGAGEQYF. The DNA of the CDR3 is TGTGCCAGCAGCCGCCGACTAGCGGGAGCGGGCGAGCAGTACTTC.